This TCR beta chain was documented in a study of blood T cell repertoires in COVID-19. Overall study context: COVID-19 samples collected from the United States, Italy and Spain covered acute and convalescent phases. Sample material is recorded as cDNA or gDNA derived from T cells, B-cell-depleted T cells, or PBMCs.

Per the study methods: Cell counts per sample came from amplifying reference gene primers. Only in-frame clones appear in the TCRdb table, and some are missing; sequencing was by immunoSEQ multiplex PCR. V and J calls plus clone size are reproduced from that table; the DNA served to infer D and trimming. The sample carries roughly 140,000 clones, roughly four fifths recorded once. Sequencing was carried out using peripheral blood. The source of this sequence is an elderly woman with acute or convalescent COVID-19.

CDR3 sequence reads: CASSDRVSTDTQYF. CDR3 nucleotides: TGTGCCAGCAGTGATAGAGTTAGCACAGATACGCAGTATTTT. The J gene is TRBJ2-3, the V gene TRBV6-2 or TRBV6-3; no definite D call. V lost 5 bases, J lost 0 bases, and 9 bases lay in between. The CDR3 extends over 14 amino acids. Germline-derived CDR1 and CDR2 are MNHEY and SVGEGT.